This passage covers 2 T cell receptor beta chains from one sample sequenced in a study of regulatory T cells in long-lasting Graves disease. Building of the TCR beta libraries involved iRepertoire HTBI primers and Arm-PCR of CDR3 regions. TCRdb ran MiXCR on the multiplex PCR reads and lists one entry per CDR3 protein. The table records 560,000 or so distinct CDR3 sequences, around 15% of them present only once. Time point noted: newly diagnosed GD, antithyroid drugs for less than 3 months. PBMCs were the source of the RNA used for TCR sequencing. These data are also associated with another study on T cells in Graves' hyperthyroidism and ophthalmopathy.

The sequencing used peripheral blood mononuclear cells (PBMCs), collected at new diagnosis, from a patient treated with antithyroid drugs. All receptors come from a man between 18 and 35 years old with Graves disease.

Many counts were recorded for this clonotype. The CDR3 DNA sequence: TGTGCCACACAACGCAGAGGCGGTGGGGAGACCCAGTACTTC. This sequence encodes CATQRRGGGETQYF. The rearrangement links TRBV15 to TRBJ2-5; D call uncertain. The CDR3 is 14 residues long. Trimming left V 9 bases short and J 5 bases short, with 19 bases between. The germline gives CDR1 LNHNV, CDR2 YYDKDF (reference sequence). The full variable domain, rest sourced from reference TRBV15 and TRBJ2-5, is DAMVIQNPRYQVTQFGKPVTLSCSQTLNHNVMYWYQQKSSQAPKLLFHYYDKDFNNEADTPDNFQSRRPNTSFCFLDIRSPGLGDTAMYLCATQRRGGGETQYFGPGTRLLVL.

This clonotype was counted only a few times. CDR3 sequence (DNA): TGTGCCAGCAGCCCTGCCTGGGGGCATAGCAATCAGCCCCAGCATTTT. Translating it yields CASSPAWGHSNQPQHF. This chain links TRBV7-6 with TRBJ1-5; maybe TRBD1 (6 bases). Germline values: CDR1 SGHVS, CDR2 FNYEAQ. Trimming left V 5 bases short and J 0 bases short, with 14 bases between. The CDR3 is made up of 16 amino acids.